The 15 T cell receptor beta chains below were found in one sample sequenced in a study of patients and donors after allogeneic stem cell transplantation. TCRdb analysed the RT-PCR reads with MiXCR anew, one entry per CDR3 protein. Altogether about a million distinct CDR3 sequences are present, over 15% being singletons, with the ten largest covering roughly 6.4%. The sequenced sample was blood, either unsorted or a sorted T cell fraction (not recorded which). These receptors all come from a human donor who was either an allogeneic HSCT recipient or a stem cell or donor lymphocyte infusion donor (not recorded which). It is not recorded whose cells these are; they may come from a transplant donor.

This clonotype was counted between two and nine times. The chain combines TRBV6-1 with TRBJ1-2; perhaps TRBD1 as D (5 bases). V was shortened by 7 bases and J by 7 bases, with 19 bases between the two germline ends. CDR1 and CDR2 (germline): MNHNS, SASEGT. This CDR3 is built from 14 residues. The CDR3 sequence is CASTLNGGVFGYTF. CDR3 DNA: TGTGCCAGCACCCTGAATGGGGGAGTCTTTGGCTACACCTTC.

The V call is TRBV20-1, the J call TRBJ2-1; TRBD2 aligns across 9 bases. Trimming took 3 bases from V and 5 from J; bases not matched to a gene: 8. CDR1 is DFQATT, CDR2 SNEGSKA, per germline (reference sequence). This CDR3 contains 15 residues. The CDR3 spells CSASLLAGKDNEQFF. The CDR3, as DNA: TGCAGTGCTAGCCTTCTAGCGGGGAAAGACAATGAGCAGTTCTTC.

The chain couples TRBV30 to TRBJ1-4; D ambiguous. Germline loops: CDR1 GTSNPN, CDR2 SVGIG (reference sequence). The CDR3 contains 13 residues. Trimming left V 3 bases short and J 12 bases short, with 17 bases between. The CDR3 loop reads CAWSQTLIRELFF. The CDR3 coding sequence is TGTGCCTGGAGCCAAACCCTGATTCGTGAACTGTTTTTT. The full variable domain, completed using reference TRBV30 and TRBJ1-4, is SQTIHQWPATLVQPVGSPLSLECTVEGTSNPNLYWYRQAAGRGLQLLFYSVGIGQISSEVPQNLSASRPQDRQFILSSKKLLLSDSGFYLCAWSQTLIRELFFGSGTQLSVL.

This clonotype was seen a few times. The chain joins TRBV20-1 to TRBJ1-2, with D unclear. CDR1 and CDR2 from the germline V gene are DFQATT and SNEGSKA (reference sequence). This CDR3 comprises 12 residues. V was cut by 1 base and J by 2 bases, with 5 bases left in between. The CDR3 spells CSARVRNYGYTF. CDR3 sequence (DNA): TGCAGTGCTAGAGTCAGGAACTATGGCTACACCTTC.

In nucleotides, the CDR3 is TGCGCCAGCAGCTTGGTTAGGGAATCGAACACTGAAGCTTTCTTT. As protein: CASSLVRESNTEAFF. J is TRBJ1-1 and V is TRBV5-1; no clear D gene. This CDR3 spans 15 amino acids. The germline V gene has CDR1 SGHRS and CDR2 YFSETQ. V was shortened by 0 bases and J by 1 base, with 10 bases between the two germline ends.

The chain has TRBV7-2 and TRBJ1-1, with 7 positions matching TRBD1. Germline V gene sequence: CDR1 SGHTA, CDR2 FQGNSA. Trimming removed 2 bases from V and 4 bases from J; junction bases left unmatched: 4. This CDR3 contains 14 residues. The CDR3 loop is CASSLIRGTTEAFF. CDR3 bases: TGTGCCAGCAGCTTAATCAGGGGGACCACTGAAGCTTTCTTT.

This chain connects TRBV20-1 to TRBJ2-7; D ambiguous. The CDR3 contains 11 residues. Germline loops: CDR1 DFQATT, CDR2 SNEGSKA (reference sequence). The V gene lost 6 bases and the J gene lost 7 bases, with 13 bases spanning the gap. The CDR3 coding sequence is TGCAGTGCAGTACGGCTGGGGGAGCAGTACTTC. This sequence encodes CSAVRLGEQYF.

This clonotype was picked up a small number of times. CDR3 region: CASSESVTASSGNTIYF. The CDR3 DNA is TGCGCCAGCAGTGAGTCGGTAACAGCAAGTTCTGGAAACACCATATATTTT. V usage is TRBV10-2 and J usage is TRBJ1-3, with no clear D. V was cut by 0 bases and J by 1 base, with 13 bases left in between. In germline, CDR1 is WSHSY, CDR2 SAAADI. CDR3 size: 17 residues.

This clonotype was detected only a few times. The rearrangement uses TRBV25-1 and TRBJ2-3; D is perhaps TRBD2 (6 bases). The CDR3 is made up of 15 amino acids. Germline V gene data show CDR1 as MGHDK and CDR2 as SYGVNS. V lost 3 bases, J lost 2 bases, and 12 bases lay in between. The CDR3 DNA follows: TGTGCCAGCAGTGATCGGGGGATACACACAGATACGCAGTATTTT. Translation: CASSDRGIHTDTQYF.

The genes are TRBV7-3 and TRBJ2-3; 8 bases map to TRBD1. V shed 5 bases, J shed 2 bases, and the junction held 9 bases outside the gene matches. The CDR3 loop spans 16 amino acids. From germline, CDR1 is SGHTA and CDR2 FQGTGA. This CDR3 is CASSQGGQANTDTQYF. The CDR3 DNA reads as TGTGCCAGCAGCCAGGGGGGACAGGCTAACACAGATACGCAGTATTTT.

The chain has TRBV12-3 or TRBV12-4 and TRBJ1-1; no firm D call. V lost 6 bases and J lost 4, with 15 bases in between. The CDR3 has 14 residues. The chain's CDR3 is CASSRLHGGTEAFF. In DNA, the CDR3 is TGTGCCAGCAGCCGCCTACACGGAGGCACTGAAGCTTTCTTT.

This clonotype was detected a few times. V usage is TRBV5-1 and J usage is TRBJ1-1; tentative D call: TRBD1 (5 bases). Germline CDR1 and CDR2: SGHRS and YFSETQ. The CDR3 extends over 14 amino acids. The germline V and J ends were trimmed by 1 base and 8 bases, with 15 bases remaining between them. CDR3 amino acids: CASSLLGELGEAFF. The CDR3 nucleotides are TGCGCCAGCAGCTTGTTGGGGGAGTTAGGAGAAGCTTTCTTT. The whole variable domain, remainder taken from reference TRBV5-1 and TRBJ1-1, is KAGVTQTPRYLIKTRGQQVTLSCSPISGHRSVSWYQQTPGQGLQFLFEYFSETQRNKGNFPGRFSGRQFSNSRSEMNVSTLELGDSALYLCASSLLGELGEAFFGQGTRLTVV.

This clonotype appeared a few times. J is TRBJ2-7 and V is TRBV11-1, with no clear D. Trimming removed 1 base at V and 0 bases at J, with 10 bases between. Germline loops: CDR1 SGHAT, CDR2 FQDESV (reference sequence). The CDR3 has 15 residues. CDR3 nucleotides: TGTGCCAGCAGCTTAGAACTTGCGAGCTCCTACGAGCAGTACTTC. Encoded protein: CASSLELASSYEQYF.

A few counts support this clonotype. This chain connects TRBV4-2 to TRBJ1-1; D uncertain. Trimming pared 0 bases from V and 4 bases from J, leaving 9 bases between. The CDR3 spans 14 residues. In germline, CDR1 is LGHNA, CDR2 YNFKEQ. The CDR3 region has the DNA TGTGCCAGCAGCCAAGATCTCGGTCCCACTGAAGCTTTCTTT. Amino acid sequence: CASSQDLGPTEAFF.

J is TRBJ2-1 and V is TRBV12-3 or TRBV12-4; 12 nucleotides match TRBD2. CDR3 size: 16 residues. V lost 6 bases to trimming and J lost 7 bases; unmatched junction nucleotides: 10. The CDR3 loop reads CASRLTSGGSGNEQFF. The CDR3 DNA follows: TGTGCCAGCAGGTTAACTAGCGGGGGGTCTGGGAATGAGCAGTTCTTC.